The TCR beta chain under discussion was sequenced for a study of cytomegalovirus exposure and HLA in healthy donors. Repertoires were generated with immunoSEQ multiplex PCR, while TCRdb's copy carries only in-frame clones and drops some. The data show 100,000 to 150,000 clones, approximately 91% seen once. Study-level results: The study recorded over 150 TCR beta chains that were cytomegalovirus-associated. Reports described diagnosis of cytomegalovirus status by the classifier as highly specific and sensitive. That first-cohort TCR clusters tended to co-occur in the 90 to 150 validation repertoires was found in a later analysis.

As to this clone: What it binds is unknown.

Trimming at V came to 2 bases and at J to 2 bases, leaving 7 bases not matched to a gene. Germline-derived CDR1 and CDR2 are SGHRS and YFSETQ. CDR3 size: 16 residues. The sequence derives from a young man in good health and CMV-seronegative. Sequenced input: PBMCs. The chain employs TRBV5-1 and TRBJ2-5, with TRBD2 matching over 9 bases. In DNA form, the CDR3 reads TGCGCCAGCAGCTTAGGGACTAGCTTCTTTCAAGAGACCCAGTACTTC. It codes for CASSLGTSFFQETQYF. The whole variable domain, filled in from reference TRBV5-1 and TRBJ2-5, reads KAGVTQTPRYLIKTRGQQVTLSCSPISGHRSVSWYQQTPGQGLQFLFEYFSETQRNKGNFPGRFSGRQFSNSRSEMNVSTLELGDSALYLCASSLGTSFFQETQYFGPGTRLLVL.